This T cell receptor beta chain was recovered during a study of human T cells and chemical hapten exposure. This clonotype occurred many times. In the original analysis: A typical sample had roughly 87,000 TCRs, with about 23,224 to 750,000 overall. From the RACE reads, TCRdb called clonotypes with MiXCR, one entry per CDR3 protein. TCRdb assigned the V and J calls; the authors' analysis was not used. The data show under 100,000 distinct CDR3 sequences, 11% seen once. Time point specified: patch test 3, about 24 weeks after DPC sensitization. The treatment denotes: therapeutic diphenylcyclopropenone sensitization with weekly scalp DPC. This CDR3 comprises 17 residues. CDR1 is SEHNR and CDR2 is FQNEAQ in the germline V gene (reference sequence). Trimming took 4 bases from V and 2 from J; bases not matched to a gene: 6.

This clonotype was obtained from a woman in her forties or fifties with alopecia areata. Some clones in this sample may be carry-over from other donors' samples. J is TRBJ2-5 and V is TRBV7-9; 14 bases are shared with TRBD2. Source: whole blood, taken in connection with sensitization to the hapten diphenylcyclopropenone (DPC). The chain's CDR3 is CASSSGTSGRGQETQYF. CDR3 nucleotides: TGTGCCAGCAGCTCCGGGACTAGCGGGAGAGGACAAGAGACCCAGTACTTC.